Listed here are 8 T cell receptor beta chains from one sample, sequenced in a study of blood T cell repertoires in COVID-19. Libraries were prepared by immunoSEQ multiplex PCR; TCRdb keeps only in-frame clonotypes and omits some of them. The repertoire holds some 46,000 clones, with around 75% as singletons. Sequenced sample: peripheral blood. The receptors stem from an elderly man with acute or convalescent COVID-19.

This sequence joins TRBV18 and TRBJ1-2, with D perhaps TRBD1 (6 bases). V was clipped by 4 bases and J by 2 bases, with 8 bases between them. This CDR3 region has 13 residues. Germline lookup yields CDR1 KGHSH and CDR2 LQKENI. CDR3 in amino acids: CASSRDTNYGYTF. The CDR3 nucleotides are TGTGCCAGCTCACGGGACACCAACTATGGCTACACCTTC.

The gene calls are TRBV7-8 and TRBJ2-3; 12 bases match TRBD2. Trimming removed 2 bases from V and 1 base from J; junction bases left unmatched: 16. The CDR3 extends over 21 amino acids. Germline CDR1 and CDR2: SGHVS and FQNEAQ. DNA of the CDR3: TGTGCCAGCAGCTTAACCCCCTGGACTAGCGGGACGAAATGGGGCACAGATACGCAGTATTTT. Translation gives CASSLTPWTSGTKWGTDTQYF.

The CDR3 DNA reads as TGCAGTGCTACCTGGGAGTACGAGCAGTACTTC. Protein product: CSATWEYEQYF. This chain uses TRBV20-1 with TRBJ2-7, with D perhaps matching TRBD2 (5 bases). Trimming removed 4 bases at V and 4 bases at J, with 8 bases between. The CDR3 loop spans 11 amino acids. Germline CDR1 DFQATT, CDR2 SNEGSKA (reference sequence).

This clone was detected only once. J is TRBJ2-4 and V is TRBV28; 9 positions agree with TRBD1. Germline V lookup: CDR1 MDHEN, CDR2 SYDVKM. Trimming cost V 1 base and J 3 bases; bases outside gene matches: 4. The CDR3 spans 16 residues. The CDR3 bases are TGTGCCAGCAGTTTATTGTGGACAGGGGACAAAAACATTCAGTACTTC. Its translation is CASSLLWTGDKNIQYF.

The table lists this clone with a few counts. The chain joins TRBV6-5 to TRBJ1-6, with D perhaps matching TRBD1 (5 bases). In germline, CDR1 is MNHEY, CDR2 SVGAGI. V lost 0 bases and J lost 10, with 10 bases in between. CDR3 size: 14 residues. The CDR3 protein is CASSYSGVGSPLHF. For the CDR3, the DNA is TGTGCCAGCAGTTACTCAGGGGTAGGATCACCCCTCCACTTT.

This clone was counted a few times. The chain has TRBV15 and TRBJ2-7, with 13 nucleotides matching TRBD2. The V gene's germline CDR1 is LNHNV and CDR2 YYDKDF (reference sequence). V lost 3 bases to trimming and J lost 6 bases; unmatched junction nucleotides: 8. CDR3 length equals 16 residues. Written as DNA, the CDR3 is TGTGCCACCAGCAGGGGGGGGACTAGCGGGGAAAGCGAGCAGTACTTC. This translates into CATSRGGTSGESEQYF.

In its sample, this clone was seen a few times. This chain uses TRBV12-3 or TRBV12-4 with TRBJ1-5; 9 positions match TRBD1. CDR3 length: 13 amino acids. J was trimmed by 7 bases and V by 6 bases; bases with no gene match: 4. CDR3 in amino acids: CASSTDRGQPQHF. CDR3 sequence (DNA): TGTGCCAGCAGCACGGACAGGGGACAGCCCCAGCATTTT.

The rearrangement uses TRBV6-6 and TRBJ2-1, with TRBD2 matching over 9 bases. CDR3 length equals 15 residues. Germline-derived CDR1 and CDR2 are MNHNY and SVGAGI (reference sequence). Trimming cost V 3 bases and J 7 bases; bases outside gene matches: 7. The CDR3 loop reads CASSYDAGGRNEQFF. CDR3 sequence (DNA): TGTGCCAGCAGTTATGACGCGGGAGGGAGAAATGAGCAGTTCTTC.